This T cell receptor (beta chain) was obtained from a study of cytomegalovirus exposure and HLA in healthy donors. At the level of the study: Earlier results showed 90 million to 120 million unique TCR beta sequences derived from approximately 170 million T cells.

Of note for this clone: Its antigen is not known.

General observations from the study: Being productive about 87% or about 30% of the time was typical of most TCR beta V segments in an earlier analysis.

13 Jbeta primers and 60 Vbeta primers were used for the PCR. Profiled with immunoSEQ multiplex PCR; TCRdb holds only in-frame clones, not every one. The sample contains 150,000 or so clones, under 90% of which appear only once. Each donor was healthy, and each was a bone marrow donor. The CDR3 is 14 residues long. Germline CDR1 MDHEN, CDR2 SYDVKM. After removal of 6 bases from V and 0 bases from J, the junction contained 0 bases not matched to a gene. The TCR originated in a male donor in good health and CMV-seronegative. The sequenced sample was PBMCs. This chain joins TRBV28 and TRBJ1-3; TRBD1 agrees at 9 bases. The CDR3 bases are TGTGCCAGCAGGACAGGGGGCTCTGGAAACACCATATATTTT. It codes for CASRTGGSGNTIYF.